Following are 15 T cell receptor beta chains from one sample sequenced in a study of shared clonotypes between healthy human individuals. Produced via immunoSEQ multiplex PCR; TCRdb's table is partial and in-frame only. The sample shows 550,000 to 600,000 clones, roughly 98% of them seen only once. Naive CD8 cells lacked CD45RO and underwent positive selection for CCR7, leaving out terminally differentiated effector memory CD45RA+ cells. Material: naive CD8+ T cells sorted from blood. The receptors shown here come from a man younger than 40 in good health.

The chain carries TRBV7-9 and TRBJ2-3, with D perhaps matching TRBD1 or TRBD2 (5 bases each). The CDR3 length is 15 residues. Trimming stripped 5 bases from V and 5 bases from J, with 17 bases between. CDR1 and CDR2 (germline): SEHNR, FQNEAQ (reference sequence). CDR3 nucleotide sequence: TGTGCCAGCAGCCCACGAGGGGACCCAGGAGATACGCAGTATTTT. Translation gives CASSPRGDPGDTQYF.

The chain combines TRBV14 with TRBJ2-7, with D tentatively TRBD2 (6 bases). Germline V gives CDR1 SGHDN, CDR2 FVKESK. The germline V and J ends were trimmed by 3 bases and 7 bases, with 16 bases remaining between them. The CDR3 runs 14 residues. The CDR3 protein is CASSQTGTAWEQYF. The CDR3 coding sequence is TGTGCCAGCAGCCAGACCGGGACTGCCTGGGAGCAGTACTTC.

The V and J genes are TRBV9 and TRBJ2-2; 10 bases match TRBD1. Germline-derived CDR1 and CDR2 are SGDLS and YYNGEE. Trimming took 4 bases from V and 5 from J; bases not matched to a gene: 5. The CDR3 covers 15 residues. In DNA, the CDR3 is TGTGCCAGCAGCCTGACAGGGGGCGGAACCGGGGAGCTGTTTTTT. It is translated as CASSLTGGGTGELFF.

The genes are TRBV25-1 and TRBJ1-2, with D unresolved. Germline V gene lookup returns CDR1 MGHDK and CDR2 SYGVNS. V dropped 5 bases and J dropped 0 bases, with 10 bases sitting between them. This CDR3 is built from 14 residues. The CDR3 DNA sequence: TGTGCCAGCAGTACCTGGTCCCCTAACTATGGCTACACCTTC. Its protein is CASSTWSPNYGYTF.

The J gene is TRBJ2-1, the V gene TRBV7-9; 11 nucleotides line up with TRBD1. V lost 5 bases, J lost 7 bases, and 10 bases stayed unmatched. Germline values: CDR1 SEHNR, CDR2 FQNEAQ (reference sequence). The CDR3 runs to 16 residues. The CDR3 DNA is TGTGCCAGCAGCGCTCCGGACAGGGGGCGTTTAAATGAGCAGTTCTTC. Protein: CASSAPDRGRLNEQFF. The entire variable domain, with the rest obtained from reference TRBV7-9 and TRBJ2-1, is as follows: DTGVSQNPRHKITKRGQNVTFRCDPISEHNRLYWYRQTLGQGPEFLTYFQNEAQLEKSRLLSDRFSAERPKGSFSTLEIQRTEQGDSAMYLCASSAPDRGRLNEQFFGPGTRLTVL.

The chain combines TRBV4-2 with TRBJ1-2, with D perhaps TRBD1 (6 bases). This CDR3 has 14 residues. Germline assignment: CDR1 LGHNA and CDR2 YNFKEQ. Trimming stripped 1 base from V and 8 bases from J, with 14 bases between. The CDR3 protein is CASSQVLQGGGYTF. The CDR3 nucleotides read TGTGCCAGCAGCCAAGTATTACAGGGCGGGGGCTACACCTTC.

This clone has a handful of counts. This chain links TRBV7-9 with TRBJ2-5; D unclear. The CDR3 consists of 14 residues. The germline V gene encodes CDR1 SEHNR and CDR2 FQNEAQ (reference sequence). The V end lost 5 bases, the J end lost 2 bases, and 12 bases lay between the germline ends. The chain's CDR3 is CASSSYLRQETQYF. The CDR3 coding sequence is TGTGCCAGCAGCAGCTATCTGCGTCAAGAGACCCAGTACTTC.

This clone appeared once. The V call is TRBV27, the J call TRBJ2-3, with no clear D. V was cut by 4 bases and J by 2 bases, with 7 bases left in between. The CDR3 has 13 residues. Germline-derived CDR1 and CDR2 are MNHEY and SMNVEV (reference sequence). CDR3 sequence reads: CASSSPLTDTQYF. The DNA of the CDR3 is TGTGCCAGCAGTTCTCCTCTCACAGATACGCAGTATTTT.

The CDR3 spells CASSPDRGEYEQYF. The DNA of the CDR3 is TGTGCCAGCAGTCCGGACAGGGGCGAATACGAGCAGTACTTC. The rearrangement links TRBV27 to TRBJ2-7, with TRBD1 identical over 9 bases. The CDR3 has 14 residues. Germline V gene sequence: CDR1 MNHEY, CDR2 SMNVEV (reference sequence). V lost 5 bases and J lost 4; bases outside the gene matches: 6.

The chain has TRBV18 and TRBJ1-2, with unresolved D. The germline V and J ends were trimmed by 2 bases and 4 bases, with 11 bases remaining between them. This CDR3 region has 14 residues. Per the germline V gene, CDR1 is KGHSH and CDR2 is LQKENI. The chain's CDR3 is CASSPTGVSYGYTF. DNA for the CDR3: TGTGCCAGCTCACCAACCGGAGTATCCTATGGCTACACCTTC.

The chain links TRBV2 to TRBJ2-7; 12 nucleotides match TRBD2. In germline, CDR1 is SNHLY, CDR2 FYNNEI. The CDR3 length is 15 residues. Germline trimming cut 3 bases from V and 5 bases from J; bases unmatched to any gene: 5. In DNA, the CDR3 is TGTGCCAGCAGTGACCGAGCTAGCGGGAGGGACGAGCAGTACTTC. As protein: CASSDRASGRDEQYF.

V and J are TRBV27 and TRBJ2-3; D remains ambiguous. There are 16 residues in the CDR3. Germline lookup yields CDR1 MNHEY and CDR2 SMNVEV (reference sequence). V dropped 3 bases and J dropped 0 bases, with 13 bases sitting between them. The CDR3: CASSFWADFSTDTQYF. The CDR3, as DNA: TGTGCCAGCAGTTTTTGGGCAGACTTCAGCACAGATACGCAGTATTTT.

This chain joins TRBV28 and TRBJ2-2, with D possibly being TRBD2 (6 bases). With 3 bases removed from V and 0 bases from J, the gap between germline ends came to 11 bases. Looked up from germline, CDR1 is MDHEN and CDR2 is SYDVKM. This CDR3 contains 16 residues. The chain's CDR3 is CASSLVGGANTGELFF. CDR3 bases: TGTGCCAGCAGTTTGGTCGGCGGGGCGAACACCGGGGAGCTGTTTTTT. Filled out from reference TRBV28 and TRBJ2-2, the complete variable domain reads DVKVTQSSRYLVKRTGEKVFLECVQDMDHENMFWYRQDPGLGLRLIYFSYDVKMKEKGDIPEGYSVSREKKERFSLILESASTNQTSMYLCASSLVGGANTGELFFGEGSRLTVL.

This chain joins TRBV29-1 and TRBJ2-3; the D gene is possibly TRBD2 (6 bases). The CDR3 covers 14 residues. The V gene's germline CDR1 is SQVTM and CDR2 ANQGSEA. V lost 2 bases to trimming and J lost 2 bases, with 11 bases between them. CDR3 DNA: TGCAGCGTTGAATCGGAGGGTGTCACAGATACGCAGTATTTT. Its translation is CSVESEGVTDTQYF.

This chain joins TRBV7-9 and TRBJ2-7; 11 nucleotides match TRBD1. The germline V gene has CDR1 SEHNR and CDR2 FQNEAQ (reference sequence). The CDR3 is 16 residues long. The trim removed 5 bases at V and 0 bases at J, leaving 6 bases unmatched. The CDR3 DNA follows: TGTGCCAGCAGCGGTCCCGGGACAGGGGGCTCCTACGAGCAGTACTTC. This encodes CASSGPGTGGSYEQYF.